What follows describes a single T cell receptor (beta chain). V lost 8 bases and J 5 bases, leaving 15 bases between the germline ends. CDR1 is WSHSY and CDR2 is SAAADI in the germline V gene. The CDR3 extends over 13 amino acids. The data derive from a study of blood T cell repertoires in COVID-19. The wider study: Some COVID-19 samples were acute and others convalescent; all came from the United States, Italy and Spain.

Per the authors' pipeline: Estimation of nucleated cell counts relied on the amplification of reference gene primers. Libraries were prepared by immunoSEQ multiplex PCR; TCRdb keeps only in-frame clonotypes and omits some of them. V and J calls and clone size are those listed in that table; D and trimming were worked out from the DNA. This table holds 180,000 or so clones, 87% found once. The sample comprised peripheral blood. The rearrangement links TRBV10-2 to TRBJ2-5; possible D gene TRBD2, 6 bases. The sequence was collected from a middle-aged man with active or convalescent COVID-19. Here the CDR3 reads CASSGGAGETQYF. In DNA, the CDR3 is TGCGCCAGCTCCGGCGGGGCGGGGGAGACCCAGTACTTC.